This T cell receptor beta chain was observed in a study of T cell clusters in autoimmune cytopenias. Some 40,000 genome equivalents of blood DNA were amplified for TRB. TRB was amplified by touch-down multiplex PCR, primer pools A and B combined. TCRdb reprocessed the multiplex PCR reads and stores each CDR3 protein as one record, lacking DNA. Its table lists thousands of distinct CDR3 sequences. The CDR3 covers 16 residues. Per the germline V gene, CDR1 is MNHEY and CDR2 is SVGEGT. Separately, the same data were catalogued under a study of T cell repertoires in aging, cancer and after chemotherapy.

The sequence came from a human donor in good health. Sequenced input: peripheral blood. This rearrangement joins TRBV6-2 or TRBV6-3 to TRBJ1-6. The CDR3 protein is CASSYQGSSYNSPLHF.